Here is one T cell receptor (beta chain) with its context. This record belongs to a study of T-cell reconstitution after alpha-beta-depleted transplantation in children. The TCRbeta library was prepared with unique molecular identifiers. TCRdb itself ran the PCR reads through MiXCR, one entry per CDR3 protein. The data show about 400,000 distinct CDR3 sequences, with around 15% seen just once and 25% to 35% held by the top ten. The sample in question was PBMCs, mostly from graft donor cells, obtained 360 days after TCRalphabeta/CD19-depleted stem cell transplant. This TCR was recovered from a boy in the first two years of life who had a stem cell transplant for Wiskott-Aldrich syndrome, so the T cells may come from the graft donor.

The CDR3 coding sequence is TGTGCCAGCAGTTACTTCGGGAGAGGATACGAGCAGTACTTC. Translating gives CASSYFGRGYEQYF. The genes are TRBV6-5 and TRBJ2-7, with a tentative D call TRBD2 (6 bases). The CDR3 totals 14 residues. Trimming pared 1 base from V and 4 bases from J, leaving 11 bases between. Germline assignment: CDR1 MNHEY and CDR2 SVGAGI.